This TCR beta chain was retrieved from a study of naive and memory T cell subsets (dated 2017 in TCRdb). About the study as a whole: The figure summarizing the skin biopsy and whole blood samples listed around ten blood donors, 7 tuberculin skin test biopsies and 3 saline control biopsies. Skin biopsies were collected from tuberculin skin test sites or from saline-injected control sites and were processed for RNA extraction as previously described. PCR2 was typically run as a SYBR Green qPCR and stopped at a set threshold, although low-input samples could use end-point PCR of 5 to 6 cycles instead. The research as a whole found: The paper did not give details on skin biopsy collection and RNA processing but referred to earlier studies for those details. The potential sensitivity of the RNA-based method to TCR transcript changes with T cell activation and differentiation was acknowledged. TCR sequences were reportedly recovered from both skin biopsy types, with far more TCRs at tuberculin skin test sites. The larger number of TCRs at tuberculin skin test sites was interpreted as T cell infiltration of a delayed type IV hypersensitivity reaction.

Receptor libraries were prepared by UMI-ligation and nested PCR. The ligated cDNA was amplified by four rounds of PCR, in which nested alpha and beta constant region primers were used together with the SP2 primer. TCR RNA was reverse transcribed with SuperScript IV using alpha and beta constant region primers for the blood and skin samples. An oligonucleotide carrying the Illumina SP2 primer and a UMI was ligated to the 3' end of the cDNA by means of T4 RNA ligase 1. To prevent hairpin formation, the 12-nucleotide UMI was made up of two random hexamers with an eight-base spacer between them. From the second PCR onward, TCR alpha and beta chain libraries were processed separately, and dual indexing was applied for multiplexing. After pooling, the indexed libraries were analyzed by capillary electrophoresis and sequenced on either an Illumina MiSeq or NextSeq. PhiX DNA at about 5-7% was spiked into libraries to increase base diversity and improve cluster recognition. The authors processed their data as follows. Demultiplexor took UMIs from read 2, joined the UMIs to the TCR sequence from read 1, and separated reads according to sample indices. V and J genes and V-J junctions were identified by Decombinator, which gave every TCR a five-part identifier that included V and J deletions. Collapsinator relied on UMIs to correct both sequencing errors and PCR amplification heterogeneity, producing a UMI-based abundance for each TCR. CDR3Translator converted identifiers to nucleotide sequence, translated to amino acids, and extracted CDR3 regions using terminal motifs. Error-corrected alpha and beta TCR counts from blood and skin were compared after normalization to input RNA amount. The public reads were quality trimmed at Q25 with fastp and then assembled into clones with MiXCR by TCRdb, keeping productive beta chains. Rows merge per CDR3 protein into single entries with the most common DNA and genes. For this entry, the V and J calls and clone size follow TCRdb and not the study's own pipeline. The sample contains some 30,000 distinct CDR3 sequences, 6.7% of them found a single time. The ten top clones hold approximately 2.8% of the sample.

The treatment or condition label for this specimen denotes: skin biopsy from PPD injection site in Mantoux-positive individual. A robust, sensitive protocol for the amplification, sequencing and analysis of TCRs was described in the study, in which 3' ligation of a UMI-containing oligonucleotide to TCR cDNA was used. In individuals with a positive Mantoux test, tuberculin skin test biopsies were taken from sites that had been injected with PPD. Total RNA was treated with RQ1 DNase, without cell sorting, prior to reverse transcription, with an input of roughly 1 to 1,100 ng being targeted. Libraries were prepared from skin biopsies and whole blood to test how robust the pipeline was in samples where T cells are a minority population. Its CDR3 holds 15 amino acids, cysteine through phenylalanine. Only the CDR3 DNA stays, 45 bases, in frame from base 1. At the junction V is shortened by 0 bases and J by 0 bases, with 8 bases in between. CDR1 is given as LGHNA and CDR2 as YNFKEQ, both from the germline V gene.

This clonotype was detected many times. Its binding antigen is unknown. The record has no base qualities; no much larger clone is one base away. Recombination joined TRBV4-2 with TRBJ1-2; the D gene lacks a confident call. The clonotype was recovered from an adult in good health. The source was skin, collected from a tuberculin skin test site. For the CDR3, the sequence is CASSQERSANYGYTF. The DNA sequence is TGTGCCAGCAGCCAAGAAAGGTCGGCTAACTATGGCTACACCTTC.